This T cell receptor (beta chain) was retrieved from a study of blood T cells in healthy people across ages. The study's findings and limits: In these data, TCR beta diversity tracked strongly with naive T cell percentage.

This clonotype was counted a few times. The antigen is not known. A much larger clone lies a single base off, so this may be a read error. Trimming pared 6 bases from V and 15 bases from J, leaving 24 bases between. The CDR3 has 14 amino acids. It was with a sample-barcoded 5' primer and a J-beta primer mix that a second PCR of roughly 6 to 11 cycles was run. All cDNA molecules were each tagged by a template-switch adaptor with 12 random nucleotides. TCRdb re-derived calls from the 5' RACE reads in MiXCR, one entry per CDR3 protein. The table shows some 640,000 distinct CDR3 sequences, with about 30% occurring only once.

The J gene is TRBJ2-1, the V gene TRBV12-3 or TRBV12-4; D call uncertain. Sequencing was carried out using blood. The TCR originated in a woman aged 80 or over in good health. The CDR3: CASSPHTQRVVVFF. CDR3 in DNA: TGTGCCAGCAGCCCACACACTCAGAGAGTGGTAGTGTTCTTC.